This T cell receptor (beta chain) was documented in a study of cytomegalovirus exposure and HLA in healthy donors. Notes on the study in general: In an earlier analysis, about 87% or about 30%: the productive usage of most TCR beta V segments. The listing of 150 to 200 TCR beta chains classed them as cytomegalovirus-associated. Presence/absence analysis assumed near-uniform sequencing depth across donors.

The PCR was carried out with 60 Vbeta primers and 13 Jbeta primers. Sequencing was performed with immunoSEQ multiplex PCR; in TCRdb, only in-frame clones are kept and a portion is missing. The repertoire holds around 130,000 clones, with 65% to 90% as singletons. This clone appeared a few times. Its target is unknown. Other nucleotide sequences in the sample specify the same CDR3. The sample comprised PBMCs. The receptor was isolated from a man younger than 30 in good health and CMV-seronegative.

The CDR3 region has the DNA TGTGCCTGGAGTGTACGGAGGGGTAACACTGAAGCTTTCTTT. Residues: CAWSVRRGNTEAFF. This chain links TRBV30 with TRBJ1-1; the D gene is possibly TRBD1 (5 bases). Germline V gene sequence: CDR1 GTSNPN, CDR2 SVGIG (reference sequence). This CDR3 contains 14 residues. V was cut by 0 bases and J by 2 bases, with 10 bases left in between.